Shown below are 19 T cell receptor beta chains from a single sample sequenced in a study of Ad26.COV2.S vaccination and SARS-CoV-2 variants. Clones were read by immunoSEQ multiplex PCR, and TCRdb kept only the in-frame ones, dropping some. The sample lists about 350,000 clones, around 90% occurring once. The treatment here: roughly 18 received Ad26.COV2.S at low or high dose, single or two shots; 5 received placebo; per-sample allocation not given. All samples were drawn on day 63, counting from the first vaccine or placebo injection. The sequencing used peripheral blood, collected in a trial of Ad26.COV2.S vaccine versus placebo. These receptors came from a person aged 18-65 years who received the Ad26.COV2.S COVID-19 vaccine or a placebo.

J is TRBJ1-4 and V is TRBV18; D gene ambiguous. This CDR3 spans 16 amino acids. Germline lookup yields CDR1 KGHSH and CDR2 LQKENI. Trimming stripped 3 bases from V and 1 base from J, with 12 bases between. The CDR3 nucleotides are TGTGCCAGCTCACCCATGCCATTGGTAACTAATGAAAAACTGTTTTTT. Residues: CASSPMPLVTNEKLFF.

This chain joins TRBV6-5 and TRBJ1-5; the D gene is possibly TRBD1 (5 bases). The CDR3 extends over 13 amino acids. Per the germline V gene, CDR1 is MNHEY and CDR2 is SVGAGI. Trimming stripped 6 bases from V and 4 bases from J, with 10 bases between. The CDR3 loop reads CASRRDANQPQHF. CDR3 DNA sequence: TGTGCCAGCAGACGGGACGCTAATCAGCCCCAGCATTTT.

The rearrangement uses TRBV7-3 and TRBJ2-2; maybe TRBD2 (5 bases). The V end was cut by 1 base, the J end by 0 bases, with 9 bases between. CDR1 SGHTA and CDR2 FQGTGA come from the germline V gene. The length of the CDR3 is 16 residues. For the CDR3, the DNA is TGTGCCAGCAGCTTAAACGCGGGCCCGAACACCGGGGAGCTGTTTTTT. Protein product: CASSLNAGPNTGELFF.

Only one count was recorded for this clone. CDR3 nucleotides: TGTGCCAGCAGTCAGGAACCCAACTCTGGAAACACCATATATTTT. It specifies CASSQEPNSGNTIYF. The J gene is TRBJ1-3, the V gene TRBV6-4; D not resolved. This CDR3 is 15 amino acids long. Trimming stripped 5 bases from V and 0 bases from J, with 11 bases between. CDR1 is MRHNA, CDR2 SNTAGT, per germline.

The chain uses TRBV9 and TRBJ2-1; 7 bases fit TRBD1. Germline V gene sequence: CDR1 SGDLS, CDR2 YYNGEE. The CDR3 extends over 18 amino acids. J was trimmed by 4 bases and V by 4 bases; bases with no gene match: 17. The CDR3 protein is CASSRIPTGEVGYNEQFF. The CDR3 nucleotides read TGTGCCAGCAGCAGAATACCTACAGGGGAAGTAGGATACAATGAGCAGTTCTTC.

V and J are TRBV6-5 and TRBJ2-5; D remains unclear. Germline lookup yields CDR1 MNHEY and CDR2 SVGAGI. V was cut by 3 bases and J by 4 bases, with 15 bases left in between. This CDR3 has 15 residues. For the CDR3, the DNA is TGTGCCAGCAGTTATGACGGCCATCCGACAGAGACCCAGTACTTC. Translated, it gives CASSYDGHPTETQYF.

The CDR3 sequence is CASSFGQGAGEQYF. CDR3 coding DNA: TGTGCCAGCAGTTTTGGACAGGGGGCAGGCGAGCAGTACTTC. The genes are TRBV6-5 and TRBJ2-7; 11 bases align to TRBD1. The CDR3 consists of 14 residues. The V segment lost 4 bases and the J segment 6 bases; nucleotides outside the gene matches: 5. CDR1 and CDR2 (germline): MNHEY, SVGAGI.

J is TRBJ2-1 and V is TRBV5-5; D ambiguous. The germline V gene has CDR1 SGHKS and CDR2 YYEKEE (reference sequence). The germline V and J ends were trimmed by 4 bases and 7 bases, with 9 bases remaining between them. This CDR3 region has 12 residues. In DNA, the CDR3 is TGTGCCAGCAGCGCGAGTCGGAATGAGCAGTTCTTC. Amino acids: CASSASRNEQFF.

The V gene is TRBV7-9, the J gene TRBJ2-5; 7 bases match TRBD2. J lost 2 bases, V lost 5 bases, and 11 bases had no gene match. CDR3 size: 16 residues. Germline V gene sequence: CDR1 SEHNR, CDR2 FQNEAQ (reference sequence). CDR3 residues: CASSQVDASGQETQYF. The CDR3 coding sequence is TGTGCCAGCAGCCAAGTGGATGCTAGCGGACAAGAGACCCAGTACTTC.

Of note for this clone: One junction end disagrees with the germline gene, perhaps due to a read error. The chain recombines TRBV7-9 with TRBJ1-3; D is possibly TRBD1 (6 bases). This CDR3 region has 13 residues. Looked up from germline, CDR1 is SEHNR and CDR2 is FQNEAQ (reference sequence). CDR3 nucleotides: TGTGCCAGCAACTTAGCGGGGGCGCCTACCATATATTTT. It specifies CASNLAGAPTIYF.

The chain combines TRBV5-1 with TRBJ2-7; D gene ambiguous. The CDR3 covers 14 residues. Trimming stripped 2 bases from V and 3 bases from J, with 12 bases between. The germline gives CDR1 SGHRS, CDR2 YFSETQ. The CDR3 region is CASSFQDGDYEQYF. CDR3 nucleotides: TGCGCCAGCAGCTTCCAGGACGGAGACTACGAGCAGTACTTC.

The chain combines TRBV27 with TRBJ2-1; 7 bases align to TRBD2. With 7 bases clipped from V and 0 bases from J, the junction kept 6 bases outside the gene matches. The germline CDR1 and CDR2 sequences are MNHEY and SMNVEV (reference sequence). The length of the CDR3 is 15 residues. CDR3 bases: TGTGCCAGCAACGAAGCGGGGACCTCCTACAATGAGCAGTTCTTC. Translation gives CASNEAGTSYNEQFF.

V is TRBV18 and J is TRBJ2-1; 8 nucleotides align to TRBD1. Germline CDR1 is KGHSH and CDR2 is LQKENI. V lost 3 bases, J lost 6 bases, and 10 bases stayed unmatched. The length of the CDR3 is 16 residues. The CDR3 sequence: CASSPRTGPIVNEQFF. The CDR3 DNA is TGTGCCAGCTCACCCAGGACAGGGCCGATAGTCAATGAGCAGTTCTTC. The full variable domain, in which reference TRBV18 and TRBJ2-1 provide the parts outside the CDR3, is NAGVMQNPRHLVRRRGQEARLRCSPMKGHSHVYWYRQLPEEGLKFMVYLQKENIIDESGMPKERFSAEFPKEGPSILRIQQVVRGDSAAYFCASSPRTGPIVNEQFFGPGTRLTVL.

The chain employs TRBV13 and TRBJ1-2; D is unclear. V dropped 4 bases and J dropped 5 bases, with 5 bases sitting between them. The germline CDR1 and CDR2 sequences are PRHDT and FYEKMQ (reference sequence). The CDR3 consists of 11 residues. The CDR3 protein is CASSSPYGYTF. The DNA for the CDR3 is TGTGCCAGCAGCTCCCCATATGGCTACACCTTC.

The rearrangement links TRBV9 to TRBJ2-7, with 7 bases fitting TRBD1. The CDR3 totals 14 residues. V lost 4 bases, J lost 7 bases, and 11 bases stayed unmatched. Germline V gives CDR1 SGDLS, CDR2 YYNGEE. The CDR3 spells CASSPPGQAGEQYF. CDR3 bases: TGTGCCAGCAGCCCCCCCGGACAGGCTGGTGAGCAGTACTTC.

V usage is TRBV2 and J usage is TRBJ1-6; D is undetermined. The CDR3 runs 15 residues. V lost 2 bases to trimming and J lost 3 bases, with 8 bases between them. In germline, CDR1 is SNHLY, CDR2 FYNNEI. This chain's CDR3 is CASSEFRDYNSPLHF. The CDR3 DNA sequence: TGTGCCAGCAGTGAATTTCGGGACTATAATTCACCCCTCCACTTT. Drawing the rest from reference TRBV2 and TRBJ1-6, the complete variable domain is EPEVTQTPSHQVTQMGQEVILRCVPISNHLYFYWYRQILGQKVEFLVSFYNNEISEKSEIFDDQFSVERPDGSNFTLKIRSTKLEDSAMYFCASSEFRDYNSPLHFGNGTRLTVT.

This clone was recorded a few times. DNA of the CDR3: TGTGCCAGCAGCTTAGGGGGCTCTGGAAACACCATATATTTT. It yields the protein CASSLGGSGNTIYF. This chain links TRBV7-2 with TRBJ1-3; D ambiguous. CDR1 and CDR2 from the germline V gene are SGHTA and FQGNSA. Trimming took 1 base from V and 0 from J, leaving 4 bases between them. The CDR3 totals 14 residues.

CDR3 sequence: CASSQKTREETQYF. DNA for the CDR3: TGTGCCAGCAGCCAAAAAACAAGGGAGGAGACCCAGTACTTC. The V call is TRBV3-1 (or the pseudogene TRBV3-2), the J call TRBJ2-5, with D maybe TRBD2 (5 bases). The CDR3 extends over 14 amino acids. CDR1 is LGHDT and CDR2 is YNNKEL in the germline V gene (reference sequence). V was trimmed by 2 bases and J by 5 bases, leaving 12 bases between them.

CDR3 loop: CASGPYHPSGTGTDTEAFF. CDR3 nucleotide sequence: TGTGCTAGTGGTCCATACCATCCTTCCGGGACAGGGACGGACACTGAAGCTTTCTTT. The genes are TRBV12-5 and TRBJ1-1, with TRBD1 matching 9 bases. The CDR3 spans 19 residues. V lost 5 bases and J lost 3; bases outside the gene matches: 19. CDR1 is LGHNT and CDR2 is FRNRAP in the germline V gene.